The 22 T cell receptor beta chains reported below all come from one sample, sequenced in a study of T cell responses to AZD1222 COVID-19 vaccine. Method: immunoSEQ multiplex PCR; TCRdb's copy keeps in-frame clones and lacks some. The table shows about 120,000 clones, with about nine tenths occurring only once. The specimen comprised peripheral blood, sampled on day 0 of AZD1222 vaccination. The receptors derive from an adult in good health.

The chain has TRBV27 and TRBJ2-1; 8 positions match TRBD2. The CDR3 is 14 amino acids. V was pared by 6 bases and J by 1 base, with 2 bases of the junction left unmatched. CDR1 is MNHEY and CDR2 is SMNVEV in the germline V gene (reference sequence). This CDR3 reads CASRLAGSYNEQFF. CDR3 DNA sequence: TGTGCCAGCAGGTTAGCGGGGTCCTACAATGAGCAGTTCTTC.

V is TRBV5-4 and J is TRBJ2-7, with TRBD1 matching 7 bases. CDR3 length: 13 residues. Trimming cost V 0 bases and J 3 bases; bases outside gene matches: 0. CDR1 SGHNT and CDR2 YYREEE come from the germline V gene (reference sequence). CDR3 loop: CASSLDRGYEQYF. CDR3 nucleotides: TGTGCCAGCAGCTTGGACAGGGGCTACGAGCAGTACTTC.

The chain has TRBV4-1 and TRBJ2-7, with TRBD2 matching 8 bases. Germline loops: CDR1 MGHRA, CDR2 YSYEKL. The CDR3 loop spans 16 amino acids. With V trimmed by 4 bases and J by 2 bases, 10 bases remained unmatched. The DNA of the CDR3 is TGCGCCAGCAGCCCCCTAAATCGAGCGGGAGCCTACGAGCAGTACTTC. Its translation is CASSPLNRAGAYEQYF.

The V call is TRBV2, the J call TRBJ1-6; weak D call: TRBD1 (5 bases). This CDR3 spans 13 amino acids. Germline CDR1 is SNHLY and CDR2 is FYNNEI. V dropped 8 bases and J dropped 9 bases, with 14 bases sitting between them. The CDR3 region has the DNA TGTGCCAGCCGGGGGGATCGGAGTTCACCCCTCCACTTT. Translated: CASRGDRSSPLHF.

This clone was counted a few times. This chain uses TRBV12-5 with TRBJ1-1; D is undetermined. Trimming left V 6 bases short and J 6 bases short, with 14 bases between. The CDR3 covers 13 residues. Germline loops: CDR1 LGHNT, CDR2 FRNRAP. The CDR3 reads CASGPSARAEAFF. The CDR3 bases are TGTGCTAGTGGCCCTTCGGCGAGGGCTGAAGCTTTCTTT.

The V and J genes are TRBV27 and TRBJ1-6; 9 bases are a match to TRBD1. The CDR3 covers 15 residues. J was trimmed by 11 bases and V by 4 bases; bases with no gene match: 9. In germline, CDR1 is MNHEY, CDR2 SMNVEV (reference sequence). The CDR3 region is CASSYGQGLLTPLHF. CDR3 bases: TGTGCCAGCAGTTATGGACAGGGGCTTCTGACACCCCTCCACTTT.

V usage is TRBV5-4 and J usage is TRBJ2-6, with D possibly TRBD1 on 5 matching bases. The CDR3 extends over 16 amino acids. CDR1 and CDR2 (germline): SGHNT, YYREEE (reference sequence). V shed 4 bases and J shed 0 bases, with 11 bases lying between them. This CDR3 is CASSPRQLSGANVLTF. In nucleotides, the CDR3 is TGTGCCAGCAGCCCCAGACAGCTCTCTGGGGCCAACGTCCTGACTTTC. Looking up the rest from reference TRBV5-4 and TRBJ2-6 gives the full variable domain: ETGVTQSPTHLIKTRGQQVTLRCSSQSGHNTVSWYQQALGQGPQFIFQYYREEENGRGNFPPRFSGLQFPNYSSELNVNALELDDSALYLCASSPRQLSGANVLTFGAGSRLTVL.

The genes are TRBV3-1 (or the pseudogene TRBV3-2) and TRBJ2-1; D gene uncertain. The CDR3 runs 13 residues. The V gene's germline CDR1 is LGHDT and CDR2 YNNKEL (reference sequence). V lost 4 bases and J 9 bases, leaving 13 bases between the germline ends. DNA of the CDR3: TGTGCCAGCAGCCTCGCACCAGCCGGTGAGCAGTTCTTC. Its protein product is CASSLAPAGEQFF.

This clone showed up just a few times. The DNA for the CDR3 is TGTGCCAGTAGTATACCCCCCTCTCACGAGCAGTACTTC. Protein sequence: CASSIPPSHEQYF. The chain recombines TRBV19 with TRBJ2-7; no definite D call. The germline CDR1 and CDR2 sequences are LNHDA and SQIVND (reference sequence). Trimming pared 2 bases from V and 5 bases from J, leaving 10 bases between. The CDR3 spans 13 residues. The whole variable domain, remainder taken from reference TRBV19 and TRBJ2-7, is DGGITQSPKYLFRKEGQNVTLSCEQNLNHDAMYWYRQDPGQGLRLIYYSQIVNDFQKGDIAEGYSVSREKKESFPLTVTSAQKNPTAFYLCASSIPPSHEQYFGPGTRLTVT.

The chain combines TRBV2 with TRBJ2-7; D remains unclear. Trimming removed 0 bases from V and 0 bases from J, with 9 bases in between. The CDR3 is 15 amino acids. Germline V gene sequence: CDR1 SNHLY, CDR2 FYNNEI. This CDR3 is CASSEAGTSSYEQYF. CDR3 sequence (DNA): TGTGCCAGCAGTGAAGCGGGAACGAGCTCCTACGAGCAGTACTTC.

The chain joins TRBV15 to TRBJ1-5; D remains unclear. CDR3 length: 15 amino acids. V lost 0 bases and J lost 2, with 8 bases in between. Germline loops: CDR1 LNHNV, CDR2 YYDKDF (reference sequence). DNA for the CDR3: TGTGCCACCAGCAGAGATTCGGGAGGCAATCAGCCCCAGCATTTT. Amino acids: CATSRDSGGNQPQHF.

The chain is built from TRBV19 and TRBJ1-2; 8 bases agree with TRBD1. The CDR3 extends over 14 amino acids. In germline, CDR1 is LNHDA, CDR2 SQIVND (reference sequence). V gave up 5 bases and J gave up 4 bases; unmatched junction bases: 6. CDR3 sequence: CASSPQGVSYGYTF. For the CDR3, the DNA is TGTGCCAGTAGTCCACAGGGGGTGAGCTATGGCTACACCTTC.

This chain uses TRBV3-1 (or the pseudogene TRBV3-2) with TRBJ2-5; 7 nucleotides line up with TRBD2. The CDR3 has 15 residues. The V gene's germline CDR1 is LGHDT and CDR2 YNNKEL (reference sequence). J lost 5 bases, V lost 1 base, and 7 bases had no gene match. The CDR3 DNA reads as TGTGCCAGCAGCCAAGGTCCGGGGGGTGGGGAGACCCAGTACTTC. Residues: CASSQGPGGGETQYF.

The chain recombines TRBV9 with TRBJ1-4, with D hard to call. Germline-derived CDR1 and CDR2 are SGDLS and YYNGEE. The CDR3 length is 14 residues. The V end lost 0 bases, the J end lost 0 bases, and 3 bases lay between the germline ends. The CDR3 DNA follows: TGTGCCAGCAGCGTAGGGGCAACTAATGAAAAACTGTTTTTT. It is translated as CASSVGATNEKLFF.

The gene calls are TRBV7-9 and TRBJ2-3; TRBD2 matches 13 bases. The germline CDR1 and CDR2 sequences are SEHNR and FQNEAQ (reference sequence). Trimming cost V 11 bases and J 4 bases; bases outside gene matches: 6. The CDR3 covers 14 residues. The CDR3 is CACGTSGMADTQYF. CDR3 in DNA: TGTGCCTGTGGGACTAGCGGGATGGCAGATACGCAGTATTTT.

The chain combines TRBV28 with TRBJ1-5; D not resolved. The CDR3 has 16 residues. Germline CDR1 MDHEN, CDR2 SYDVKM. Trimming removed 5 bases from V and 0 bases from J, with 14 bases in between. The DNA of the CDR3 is TGTGCCAGCAGTCCGTCGGGCCGCGATAGCAATCAGCCCCAGCATTTT. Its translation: CASSPSGRDSNQPQHF. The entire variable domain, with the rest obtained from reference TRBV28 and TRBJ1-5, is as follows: DVKVTQSSRYLVKRTGEKVFLECVQDMDHENMFWYRQDPGLGLRLIYFSYDVKMKEKGDIPEGYSVSREKKERFSLILESASTNQTSMYLCASSPSGRDSNQPQHFGDGTRLSIL.

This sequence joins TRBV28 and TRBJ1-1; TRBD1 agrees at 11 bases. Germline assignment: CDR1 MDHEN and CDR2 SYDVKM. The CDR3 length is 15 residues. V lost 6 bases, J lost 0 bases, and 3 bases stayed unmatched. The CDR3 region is CASRRTGGMNTEAFF. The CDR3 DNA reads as TGTGCCAGCAGACGGACAGGGGGCATGAACACTGAAGCTTTCTTT.

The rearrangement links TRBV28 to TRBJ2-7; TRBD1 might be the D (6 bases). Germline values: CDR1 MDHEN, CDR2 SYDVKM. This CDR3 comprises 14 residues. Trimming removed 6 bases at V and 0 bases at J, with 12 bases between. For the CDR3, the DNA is TGTGCCAGCAGGCATACAGGGAGCTCCTACGAGCAGTACTTC. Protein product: CASRHTGSSYEQYF.

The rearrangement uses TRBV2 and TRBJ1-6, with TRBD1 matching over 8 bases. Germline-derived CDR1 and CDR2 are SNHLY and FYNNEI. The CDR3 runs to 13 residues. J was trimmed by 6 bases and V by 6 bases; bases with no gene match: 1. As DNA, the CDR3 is TGTGCCAGCAGGACAGGGGCTAATTCACCCCTCCACTTT. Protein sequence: CASRTGANSPLHF. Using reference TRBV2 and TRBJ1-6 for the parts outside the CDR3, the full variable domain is EPEVTQTPSHQVTQMGQEVILRCVPISNHLYFYWYRQILGQKVEFLVSFYNNEISEKSEIFDDQFSVERPDGSNFTLKIRSTKLEDSAMYFCASRTGANSPLHFGNGTRLTVT.

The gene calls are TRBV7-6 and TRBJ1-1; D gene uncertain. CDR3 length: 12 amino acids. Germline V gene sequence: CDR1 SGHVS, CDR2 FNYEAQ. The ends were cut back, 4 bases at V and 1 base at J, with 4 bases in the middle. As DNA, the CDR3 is TGTGCCAGCAGCTCCACGAACACTGAAGCTTTCTTT. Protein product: CASSSTNTEAFF.

CDR3 sequence reads: CASSTRARGGYTF. CDR3 coding DNA: TGTGCCAGCAGTACCCGGGCCCGTGGAGGCTACACCTTC. The V and J genes are TRBV28 and TRBJ1-2; D unclear. Trimming pared 5 bases from V and 8 bases from J, leaving 15 bases between. This CDR3 is built from 13 residues. In germline, CDR1 is MDHEN, CDR2 SYDVKM.

CDR3 amino acids: CAIRRQGASRDEQYF. CDR3 sequence (DNA): TGTGCCATCAGGAGACAGGGTGCTTCTCGAGACGAGCAGTACTTC. This chain uses TRBV10-3 with TRBJ2-7, with 7 bases aligning to TRBD1. V lost 6 bases and J lost 5; bases outside the gene matches: 13. This CDR3 spans 15 amino acids. In germline, CDR1 is ENHRY, CDR2 SYGVKD.